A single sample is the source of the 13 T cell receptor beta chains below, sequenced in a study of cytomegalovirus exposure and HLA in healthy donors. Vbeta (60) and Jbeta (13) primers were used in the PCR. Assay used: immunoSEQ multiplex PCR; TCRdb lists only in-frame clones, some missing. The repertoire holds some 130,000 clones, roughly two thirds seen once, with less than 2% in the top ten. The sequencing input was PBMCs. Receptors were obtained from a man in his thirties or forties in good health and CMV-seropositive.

CDR3 sequence reads: CASSYGQGGNEQFF. The CDR3 nucleotides are TGTGCCAGCAGTTACGGTCAGGGTGGGAATGAGCAGTTCTTC. The chain couples TRBV6-6 to TRBJ2-1, with TRBD1 as a possible D gene (5 bases). The V gene lost 2 bases and the J gene lost 7 bases, with 12 bases spanning the gap. The germline gives CDR1 MNHNY, CDR2 SVGAGI (reference sequence). CDR3 length: 14 amino acids.

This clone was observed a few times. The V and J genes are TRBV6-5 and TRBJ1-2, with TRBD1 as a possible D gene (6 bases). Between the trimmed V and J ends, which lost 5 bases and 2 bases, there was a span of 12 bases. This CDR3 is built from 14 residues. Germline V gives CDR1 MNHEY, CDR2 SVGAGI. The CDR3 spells CASSGGQQNYGYTF. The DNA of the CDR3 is TGTGCCAGCAGTGGCGGACAGCAAAACTATGGCTACACCTTC.

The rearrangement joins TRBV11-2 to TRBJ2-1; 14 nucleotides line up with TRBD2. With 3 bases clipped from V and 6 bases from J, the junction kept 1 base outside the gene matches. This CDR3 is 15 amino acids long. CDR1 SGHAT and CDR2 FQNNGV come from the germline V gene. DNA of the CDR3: TGTGCCAGCAGCTTGGGGACTAGCGGGAGCAATGAGCAGTTCTTC. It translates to CASSLGTSGSNEQFF. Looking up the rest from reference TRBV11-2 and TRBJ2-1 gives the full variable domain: EAGVAQSPRYKIIEKRQSVAFWCNPISGHATLYWYQQILGQGPKLLIQFQNNGVVDDSQLPKDRFSAERLKGVDSTLKIQPAKLEDSAVYLCASSLGTSGSNEQFFGPGTRLTVL.

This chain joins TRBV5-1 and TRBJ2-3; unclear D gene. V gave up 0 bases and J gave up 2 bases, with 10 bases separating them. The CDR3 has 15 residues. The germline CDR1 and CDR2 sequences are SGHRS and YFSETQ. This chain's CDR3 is CASSLGAVATDTQYF. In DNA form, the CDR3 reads TGCGCCAGCAGCTTGGGTGCAGTCGCCACAGATACGCAGTATTTT.

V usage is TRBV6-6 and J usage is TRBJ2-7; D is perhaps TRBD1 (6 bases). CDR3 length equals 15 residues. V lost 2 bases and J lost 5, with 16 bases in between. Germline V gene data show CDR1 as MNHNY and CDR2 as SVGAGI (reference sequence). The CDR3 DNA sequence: TGTGCCAGCAGTTACCCTGGTGTGACAGGTGACGAGCAGTACTTC. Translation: CASSYPGVTGDEQYF.

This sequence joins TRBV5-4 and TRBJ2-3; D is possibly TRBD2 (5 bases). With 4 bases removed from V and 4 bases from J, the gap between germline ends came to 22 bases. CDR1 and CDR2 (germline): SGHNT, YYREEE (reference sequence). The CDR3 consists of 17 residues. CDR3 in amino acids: CASSPAGLAGVADTQYF. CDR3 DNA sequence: TGTGCCAGCAGCCCCGCCGGGCTAGCTGGGGTGGCAGATACGCAGTATTTT.

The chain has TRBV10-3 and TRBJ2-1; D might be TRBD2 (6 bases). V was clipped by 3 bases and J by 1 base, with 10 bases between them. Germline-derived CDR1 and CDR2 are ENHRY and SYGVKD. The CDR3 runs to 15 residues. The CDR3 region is CAISELAASYNEQFF. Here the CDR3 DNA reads TGTGCCATCAGTGAATTAGCGGCATCCTACAATGAGCAGTTCTTC.

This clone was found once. The CDR3 DNA reads TGCAGCGTTGGTAACAGGGGACCTACAGATACGCAGTATTTT. Its protein is CSVGNRGPTDTQYF. V is TRBV29-1 and J is TRBJ2-3; TRBD1 aligns across 7 bases. V shed 4 bases and J 3 bases; nucleotides not matched to a gene: 7. Looked up from germline, CDR1 is SQVTM and CDR2 is ANQGSEA. This CDR3 is built from 14 residues.

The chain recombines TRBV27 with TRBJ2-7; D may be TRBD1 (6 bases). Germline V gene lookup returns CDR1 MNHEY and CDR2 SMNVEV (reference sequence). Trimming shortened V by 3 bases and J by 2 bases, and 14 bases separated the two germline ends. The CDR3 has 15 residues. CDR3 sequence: CASSFLSRGTYEQYF. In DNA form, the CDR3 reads TGTGCCAGCAGTTTCCTATCCAGGGGAACCTACGAGCAGTACTTC.

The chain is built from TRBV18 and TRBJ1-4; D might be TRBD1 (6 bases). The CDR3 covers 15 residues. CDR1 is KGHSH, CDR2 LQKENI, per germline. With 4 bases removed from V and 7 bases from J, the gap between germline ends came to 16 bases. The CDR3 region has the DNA TGTGCCAGCTCACTCCCCGTTCAGGGGACTGAAAAACTGTTTTTT. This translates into CASSLPVQGTEKLFF.

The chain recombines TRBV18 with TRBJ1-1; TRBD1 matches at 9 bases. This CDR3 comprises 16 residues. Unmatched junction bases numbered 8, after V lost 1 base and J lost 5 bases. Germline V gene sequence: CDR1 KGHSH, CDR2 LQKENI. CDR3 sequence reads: CASSPQQGAEPTEAFF. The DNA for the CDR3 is TGTGCCAGCTCACCACAACAGGGGGCCGAGCCTACTGAAGCTTTCTTT.

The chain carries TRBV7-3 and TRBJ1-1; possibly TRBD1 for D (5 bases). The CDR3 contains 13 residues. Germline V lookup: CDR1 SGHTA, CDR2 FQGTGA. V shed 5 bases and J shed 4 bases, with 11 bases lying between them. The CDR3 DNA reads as TGTGCCAGCAGCCCCGGGGGGGGCACTGAAGCTTTCTTT. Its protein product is CASSPGGGTEAFF.

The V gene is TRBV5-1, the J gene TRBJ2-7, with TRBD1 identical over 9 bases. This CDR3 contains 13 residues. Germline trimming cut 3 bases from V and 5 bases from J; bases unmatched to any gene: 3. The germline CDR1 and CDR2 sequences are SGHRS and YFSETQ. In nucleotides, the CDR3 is TGCGCCAGCAGCTGGACAGGGGTCGACGAGCAGTACTTC. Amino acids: CASSWTGVDEQYF.